These T cell receptor beta chains were read from a single sample in a study of shared clonotypes between healthy human individuals. Data came from immunoSEQ multiplex PCR; TCRdb stores just in-frame clones and leaves some out. Here the sample spans roughly 2.5 million clones, around nine tenths being singletons. Sequencing used naive CD4+ T cells sorted from blood. These receptors were taken from a young man in good health. Both conserved end residues are part of each CDR3. The D gene is left open where the match is weak. Clone size is given for some rows only: seen once, a few or many times, or a class if the clone is expanded.

j_call d_call cdr3_length clone_size v_call cdr3_aa cdr3_nt
TRBJ2-5 TRBD2 16 - TRBV18 CASSPTSGSMAETQYF TGTGCCAGCTCACCAACTAGCGGGAGTATGGCGGAGACCCAGTACTTC
TRBJ2-7 - 15 - TRBV9 CASSVDGLPSYEQYF TGTGCCAGCAGCGTAGATGGACTACCGTCCTACGAGCAGTACTTC
TRBJ1-4 - 19 - TRBV4-3 CASSQVYKGGLATNEKLFF TGCGCCAGCAGCCAAGTATATAAGGGTGGTCTTGCAACTAATGAAAAACTGTTTTTT
TRBJ2-2 - 16 - TRBV7-7 CASSSGISRNTGELFF TGTGCTAGCAGCTCCGGGATCTCCCGAAACACCGGGGAGCTGTTTTTT
TRBJ1-4 TRBD1 12 - TRBV29-1 CSVGQGGEKLFF TGCAGCGTCGGACAGGGAGGAGAAAAACTGTTTTTT
TRBJ1-6 - 13 - TRBV2 CASRGGDKSPLHF TGTGCCAGCAGGGGGGGGGACAAGTCACCCCTCCACTTT
TRBJ2-3 - 16 - TRBV27 CASSPSGIMPTDTQYF TGTGCCAGCAGTCCCTCCGGGATTATGCCCACAGATACGCAGTATTTT
TRBJ2-3 TRBD2 17 - TRBV28 CASSLELAGEITDTQYF TGTGCCAGCAGCCTTGAACTAGCGGGAGAGATTACAGATACGCAGTATTTT
TRBJ1-1 - 13 - TRBV5-4 CASSLSERTEAFF TGTGCCAGCAGCTTGAGCGAACGGACTGAAGCTTTCTTT
TRBJ2-3 TRBD2 14 - TRBV29-1 CSVFAGGRGDTQYF TGCAGCGTTTTTGCGGGAGGGCGGGGAGATACGCAGTATTTT
TRBJ2-3 TRBD2 13 - TRBV25-1 CASKRGGADTQYF TGTGCCAGCAAGCGCGGGGGGGCAGATACGCAGTATTTT
TRBJ2-3 TRBD2 16 - TRBV25-1 CASSERLAGGTDTQYF TGTGCCAGCAGTGAACGCCTAGCGGGGGGAACAGATACGCAGTATTTT
TRBJ2-5 TRBD2 15 - TRBV14 CASSPLGGGFETQYF TGTGCCAGCAGCCCCCTGGGCGGGGGATTTGAGACCCAGTACTTC
TRBJ2-5 - 12 - TRBV18 CASSPRRETQYF TGTGCCAGCTCCCCACGAAGGGAGACCCAGTACTTC
TRBJ1-4 TRBD1 13 - TRBV27 CATGGQGAGKLFF TGTGCCACAGGGGGACAGGGGGCGGGAAAACTGTTTTTT
TRBJ1-5 - 14 - TRBV7-8 CASSLDGSNQPQHF TGTGCCAGCAGCTTAGATGGTAGCAATCAGCCCCAGCATTTT
TRBJ2-7 TRBD2 15 - TRBV28 CASRNSGAFSYEQYF TGTGCCAGCAGGAACAGCGGGGCTTTCTCCTACGAGCAGTACTTC
TRBJ2-5 - 14 - TRBV11-2 CASSFDRGGETQYF TGTGCCAGCAGCTTCGACAGGGGAGGGGAGACCCAGTACTTC
TRBJ2-5 - 13 - TRBV12-5 CASGSPDSFHQYF TGTGCTAGTGGTTCACCAGACAGCTTTCATCAGTACTTC
TRBJ1-1 TRBD1 14 - TRBV4-2 CASSQGQGNTEAFF TGTGCCAGCAGCCAAGGACAGGGAAACACTGAAGCTTTCTTT
TRBJ2-7 TRBD2 16 - TRBV7-2 CASSPRLAGQSYEQYF TGTGCCAGCAGCCCCCGACTAGCGGGACAGTCCTACGAGCAGTACTTC
TRBJ1-1 - 11 - TRBV6-1 CASGINTEAFF TGTGCCAGCGGGATAAACACTGAAGCTTTCTTT
TRBJ1-2 - 13 - TRBV19 CASSDWTDYGYTF TGTGCCAGTAGTGACTGGACGGACTATGGCTACACCTTC
TRBJ2-1 TRBD2 16 once TRBV6-5 CASSYSGVPPYNEQFF TGTGCCAGCAGTTACAGCGGGGTTCCCCCCTACAATGAGCAGTTCTTC
TRBJ1-4 TRBD1 14 few TRBV18 CASSPFGQVEKLFF TGTGCCAGCTCACCTTTCGGACAGGTTGAAAAACTGTTTTTT
TRBJ2-6 TRBD2 15 - TRBV6-6 CASSTGGSGANVLTF TGTGCCAGCAGCACCGGGGGGTCTGGGGCCAACGTCCTGACTTTC
TRBJ2-7 - 14 - TRBV4-3 CASSQQTGFNEQYF TGCGCCAGCAGCCAACAGACAGGCTTCAACGAGCAGTACTTC
TRBJ2-3 - 12 - TRBV18 CASSPQSDTQYF TGTGCCAGCTCACCTCAGTCAGATACGCAGTATTTT
TRBJ2-3 - 15 - TRBV19 CASDRGLYEKDTQYF TGTGCCAGTGACCGGGGACTGTATGAAAAGGATACGCAGTATTTT
TRBJ1-1 TRBD1 15 - TRBV28 CASSLWTGGSTEAFF TGTGCCAGCAGTTTGTGGACAGGGGGAAGCACTGAAGCTTTCTTT
TRBJ2-2 TRBD2 16 - TRBV19 CASSIRLAGGPGELFF TGTGCCAGTAGTATCAGACTAGCGGGGGGGCCCGGGGAGCTGTTTTTT
TRBJ2-2 - 14 once TRBV30 CAWRTGKNTGELFF TGTGCCTGGAGGACCGGGAAGAACACCGGGGAGCTGTTTTTT
TRBJ2-3 - 15 - TRBV4-1 CASSQRTDGSDTQYF TGCGCCAGCAGCCAGAGGACTGACGGTAGCGATACGCAGTATTTT
TRBJ1-1 - 15 - TRBV11-2 CASSFGTLLNTEAFF TGTGCCAGCAGCTTCGGGACACTGTTGAACACTGAAGCTTTCTTT
TRBJ2-3 - 13 - TRBV6-5 CASRVGFPDTQYF TGTGCCAGCAGGGTGGGGTTCCCAGATACGCAGTATTTT
TRBJ2-7 - 15 - TRBV10-1 CASSPGTVSFYEQYF TGCGCCAGCAGCCCCGGGACCGTATCTTTTTACGAGCAGTACTTC
TRBJ1-1 TRBD1 15 - TRBV5-1 CASSAVGQGVTEAFF TGCGCCAGCAGCGCTGTGGGACAGGGGGTCACTGAAGCTTTCTTT
TRBJ2-7 - 14 once TRBV6-5 CASSYWGRTYEQYF TGTGCCAGCAGTTACTGGGGGAGAACCTACGAGCAGTACTTC
TRBJ1-2 - 13 - TRBV6-5 CASSYLGDYGYTF TGTGCCAGCAGTTACCTGGGTGACTATGGCTACACCTTC
TRBJ1-2 - 13 - TRBV2 CASIIRQAGGYTF TGTGCCAGCATCATAAGGCAGGCGGGGGGCTACACCTTC
TRBJ2-1 - 12 - TRBV7-2 CASTLRVNEQFF TGTGCCAGCACGTTGAGGGTCAATGAGCAGTTCTTC
TRBJ1-6 TRBD1 15 - TRBV19 CATKTGEGHNSPLHF TGTGCCACCAAGACAGGGGAAGGTCATAATTCACCCCTCCACTTT
TRBJ2-5 TRBD1 15 - TRBV29-1 CSVDQRTGMGGTQYF TGCAGCGTTGACCAGAGGACAGGGATGGGGGGGACCCAGTACTTC
TRBJ2-1 TRBD2 15 - TRBV5-6 CASRVLASPGGEQFF TGTGCCAGCAGGGTACTAGCGTCCCCAGGAGGTGAGCAGTTCTTC
TRBJ1-1 - 14 - TRBV9 CASTLIDRNTEAFF TGTGCCAGCACCCTCATCGACAGGAACACTGAAGCTTTCTTT
TRBJ1-4 - 16 - TRBV7-9 CASSPPGRATNEKLFF TGTGCCAGCAGCCCTCCAGGGAGGGCCACTAATGAAAAACTGTTTTTT
TRBJ1-5 - 15 - TRBV7-9 CASSLAQAGNQPQHF TGTGCCAGCAGCTTAGCACAGGCTGGCAATCAGCCCCAGCATTTT
TRBJ2-3 TRBD2 15 - TRBV2 CASTSSGSSTDTQYF TGTGCCAGCACGTCTAGCGGTTCTAGTACAGATACGCAGTATTTT
TRBJ1-6 - 16 - TRBV7-2 CASSFGTDFYNSPLHF TGTGCCAGCAGCTTCGGAACGGATTTCTATAATTCACCCCTCCACTTT